These T cell receptor beta chains were read from a single sample in a study of cytotoxic CD8 clonotypes in ibrutinib-treated CLL. The protocol was immunoSEQ multiplex PCR, while the TCRdb copy is restricted to in-frame clones and leaves out a portion. The table records roughly 150,000 clones, 70% to 85% of them present only once. This specimen was PBMCs, taken after 12 months of ibrutinib treatment. These receptors all stem from a human donor with chronic lymphocytic leukemia. The conserved cysteine and the conserved F or W are not part of the CDR3 here.

V gene	J gene	CDR3 protein
TRBV28	TRBJ2-7	ASSLPGGPSYEQY
TRBV4-2	TRBJ2-1	ASSQVSAGGPYNEQF
TRBV7-9	TRBJ2-5	ASNRGLETQY
TRBV11-2	TRBJ2-7	ASSLETERYEQY
TRBV19	TRBJ1-2	ASSASGGYRYGYT
TRBV4-3	TRBJ1-2	ASSQWLGGAYGYT
TRBV5-4	TRBJ2-4	ASSDRGKMDNIQY
TRBV7-9	TRBJ1-2	ASSSPPNYGYT
TRBV4-3	TRBJ1-3	ASSQDSKGSGNTIY
TRBV5-5	TRBJ2-5	ASSRVTSGQETQY
TRBV18	TRBJ2-7	ASSPRQFIDEQY
TRBV18	TRBJ2-5	ASSPPTGAEEKGTQY
TRBV19	TRBJ1-4	ASSYAGRTVIIQGNEKLF
TRBV28	TRBJ2-1	ASSSRRGPQSDEQF
TRBV11-3	TRBJ2-3	ASSNRGDTQY
TRBV2	TRBJ1-5	ASSYSWGAPNQPQH
TRBV4-3	TRBJ2-7	ASSRTPSVGPYEQY
TRBV5-5	TRBJ2-1	ASSSIYRAYNEQF
TRBV4-3	TRBJ2-1	ASSQPSGGRNEQF
TRBV4-2	TRBJ2-1	ASSQDLGQGGNEQF
TRBV19	TRBJ1-5	ASSMRQVGQPQH
TRBV28	TRBJ2-1	ASSFFRRLANYNEQF
TRBV4-1	TRBJ1-3	ASSQDLRRQGAGSGNTIY
TRBV7-2	TRBJ1-4	ASSSAGMPEKLF
TRBV6-1	TRBJ2-7	LPYEQY
TRBV6-5	TRBJ2-2	ASSYGGDTGELF
TRBV2	TRBJ1-3	ASNLQSLYSGNTIY
TRBV4-3	TRBJ2-3	ASSQFSGGALDTQY
TRBV28	TRBJ1-1	ASSLMNTEAF
TRBV7-8	TRBJ2-1	ASSLNSYNEQF
TRBV5-1	TRBJ1-1	ASSFTPGQRLNTEAF
TRBV5-6	TRBJ2-7	ASSSPQGYYEQY
TRBV7-3	TRBJ2-2	ASSLGGASTGELF
TRBV7-3	TRBJ2-5	ASSLRQGYQETQY
TRBV5-6	TRBJ2-7	ASSLARDWNFYEQY
TRBV21-1	TRBJ2-2	ASSTPGGTGETGELF
TRBV5-4	TRBJ2-7	ASSLGGTSGRGVEQY
TRBV6-6	TRBJ2-1	ASSPQSGRGGQF
TRBV5-6	TRBJ1-1	ASSFSRLNTEAF
TRBV7-8	TRBJ1-5	ASSLPGRAQPQH
TRBV7-9	TRBJ1-3	ASSPAGSGNTIY
TRBV6-4	TRBJ2-2	ASSDASGDTGELF
TRBV6-6	TRBJ2-2	ASTHPRGAKTGELF
TRBV19	TRBJ2-7	ASSLTGGNPYEQY
TRBV11-3	TRBJ2-7	ASSLGRRNSYEQY
TRBV16	TRBJ1-5	ASSQSGAAAQPQH
TRBV6-1	TRBJ1-2	ASSRDRASYGYT
TRBV2	TRBJ2-1	ASSEGIAGGKQF
TRBV7-8	TRBJ2-1	ASRGMDEQF
TRBV2	TRBJ1-2	ASSDREGADGYT
TRBV5-8	TRBJ2-2	AGGFRRNTGELF
TRBV9	TRBJ2-7	ASSVVADNTYEQY